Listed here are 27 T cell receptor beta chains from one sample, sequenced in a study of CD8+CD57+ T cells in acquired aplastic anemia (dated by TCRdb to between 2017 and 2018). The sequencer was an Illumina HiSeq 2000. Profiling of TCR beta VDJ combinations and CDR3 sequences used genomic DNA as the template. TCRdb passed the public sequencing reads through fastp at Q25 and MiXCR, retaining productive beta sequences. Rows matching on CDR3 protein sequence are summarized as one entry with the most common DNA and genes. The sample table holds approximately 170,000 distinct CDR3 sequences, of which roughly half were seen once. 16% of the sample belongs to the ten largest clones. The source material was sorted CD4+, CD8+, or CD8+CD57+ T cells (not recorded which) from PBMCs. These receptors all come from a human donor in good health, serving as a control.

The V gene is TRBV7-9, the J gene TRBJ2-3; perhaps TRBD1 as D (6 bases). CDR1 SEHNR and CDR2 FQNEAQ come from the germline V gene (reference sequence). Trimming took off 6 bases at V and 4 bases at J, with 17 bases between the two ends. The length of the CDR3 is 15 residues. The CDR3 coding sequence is TGTGCCAGCAGGCAAGCGGCGACAGGCCCAGATACGCAGTATTTT. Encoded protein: CASRQAATGPDTQYF. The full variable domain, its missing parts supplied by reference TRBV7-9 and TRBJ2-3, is DTGVSQNPRHKITKRGQNVTFRCDPISEHNRLYWYRQTLGQGPEFLTYFQNEAQLEKSRLLSDRFSAERPKGSFSTLEIQRTEQGDSAMYLCASRQAATGPDTQYFGPGTRLTVL.

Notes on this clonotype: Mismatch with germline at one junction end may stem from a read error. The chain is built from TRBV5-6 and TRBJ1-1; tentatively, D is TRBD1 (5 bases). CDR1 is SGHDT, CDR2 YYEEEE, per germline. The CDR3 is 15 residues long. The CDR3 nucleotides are TGTGCCGGCAGCTTGGTTGGGGGTATGAACGCTGAAGCTTTCTTT. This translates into CAGSLVGGMNAEAFF.

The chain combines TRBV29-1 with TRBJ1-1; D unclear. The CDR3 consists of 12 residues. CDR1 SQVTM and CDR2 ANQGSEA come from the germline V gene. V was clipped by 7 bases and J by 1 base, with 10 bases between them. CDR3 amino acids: CSGKMQNTEAFF. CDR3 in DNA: TGCAGCGGGAAAATGCAGAACACTGAAGCTTTCTTT. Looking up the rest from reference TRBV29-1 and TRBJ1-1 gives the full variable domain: SAVISQKPSRDICQRGTSLTIQCQVDSQVTMMFWYRQQPGQSLTLIATANQGSEATYESGFVIDKFPISRPNLTFSTLTVSNMSPEDSSIYLCSGKMQNTEAFFGQGTRLTVV.

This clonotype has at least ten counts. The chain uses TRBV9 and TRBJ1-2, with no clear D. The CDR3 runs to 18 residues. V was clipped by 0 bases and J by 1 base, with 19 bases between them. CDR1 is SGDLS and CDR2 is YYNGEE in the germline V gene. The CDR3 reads CASSVAVTPLTGNYGYTF. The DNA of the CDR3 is TGTGCCAGCAGCGTAGCCGTAACCCCACTGACGGGTAACTATGGCTACACCTTC.

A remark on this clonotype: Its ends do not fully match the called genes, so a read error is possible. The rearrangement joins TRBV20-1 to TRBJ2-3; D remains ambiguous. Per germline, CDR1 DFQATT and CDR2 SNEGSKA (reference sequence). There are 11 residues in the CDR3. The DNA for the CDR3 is TGCAGCGCTAGAGAAGAGGATACGCAGTATTTT. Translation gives CSAREEDTQYF.

The CDR3 DNA reads TGTGCCAGCAGTTTACCCGTGAGGCACTTTAACTATGGCTACACCTTC. Translation: CASSLPVRHFNYGYTF. The rearrangement uses TRBV28 and TRBJ1-2; D remains unclear. Trimming pared 2 bases from V and 1 base from J, leaving 14 bases between. CDR1 and CDR2 from the germline V gene are MDHEN and SYDVKM. The CDR3 spans 16 residues.

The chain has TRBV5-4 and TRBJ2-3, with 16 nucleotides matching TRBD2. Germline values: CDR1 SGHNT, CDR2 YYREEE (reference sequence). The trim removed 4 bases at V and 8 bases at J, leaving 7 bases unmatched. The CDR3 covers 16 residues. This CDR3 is CASSRGLAGGPGTQYF. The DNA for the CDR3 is TGTGCCAGCAGCAGGGGACTAGCGGGGGGGCCTGGTACGCAGTATTTT.

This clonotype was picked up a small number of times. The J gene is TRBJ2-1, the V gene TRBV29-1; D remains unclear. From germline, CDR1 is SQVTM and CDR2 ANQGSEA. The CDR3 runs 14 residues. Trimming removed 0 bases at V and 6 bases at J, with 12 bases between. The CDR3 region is CSVEDLRVGNEQFF. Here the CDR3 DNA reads TGCAGCGTTGAAGATCTTAGGGTGGGCAATGAGCAGTTCTTC.

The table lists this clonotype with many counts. The CDR3 DNA is TGTGCCAGCGCCCCAAACAGGGGCTACGAGCAGTACTTC. This encodes CASAPNRGYEQYF. V is TRBV18 and J is TRBJ2-7, with 7 bases fitting TRBD1. Trimming at V came to 8 bases and at J to 3 bases, leaving 7 bases not matched to a gene. CDR3 length: 13 amino acids. Germline assignment: CDR1 KGHSH and CDR2 LQKENI.

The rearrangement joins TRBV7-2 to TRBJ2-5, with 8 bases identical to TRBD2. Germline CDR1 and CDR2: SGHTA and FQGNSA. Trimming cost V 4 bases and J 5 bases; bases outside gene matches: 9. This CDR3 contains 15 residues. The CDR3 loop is CASSSLADPGETQYF. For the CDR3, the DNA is TGTGCCAGCAGCTCACTAGCGGACCCTGGGGAGACCCAGTACTTC.

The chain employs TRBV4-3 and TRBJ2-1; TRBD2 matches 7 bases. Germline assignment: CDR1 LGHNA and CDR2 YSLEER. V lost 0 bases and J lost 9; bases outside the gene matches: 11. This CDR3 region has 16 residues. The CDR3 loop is CASSQDLLTSYTEQFF. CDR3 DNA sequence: TGCGCCAGCAGCCAAGACCTCCTGACTAGCTATACTGAGCAGTTCTTC.

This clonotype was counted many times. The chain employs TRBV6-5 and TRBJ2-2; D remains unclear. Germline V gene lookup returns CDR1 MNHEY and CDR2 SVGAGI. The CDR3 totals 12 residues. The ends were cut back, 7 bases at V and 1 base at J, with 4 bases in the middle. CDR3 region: CASTKNTGELFF. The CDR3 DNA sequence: TGTGCCAGCACCAAGAACACCGGGGAGCTGTTTTTT.

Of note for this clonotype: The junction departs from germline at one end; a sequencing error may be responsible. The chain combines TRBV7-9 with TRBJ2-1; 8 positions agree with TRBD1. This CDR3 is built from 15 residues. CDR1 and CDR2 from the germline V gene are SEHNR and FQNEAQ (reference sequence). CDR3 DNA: TGCGCCAGCAGCTTGGAGACAGGGGAATACAATGAGCAGTTCTTC. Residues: CASSLETGEYNEQFF.

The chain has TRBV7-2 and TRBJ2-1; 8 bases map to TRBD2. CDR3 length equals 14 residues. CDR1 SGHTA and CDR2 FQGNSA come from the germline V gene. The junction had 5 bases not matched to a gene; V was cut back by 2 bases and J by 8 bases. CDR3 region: CASSLIASGYEQFF. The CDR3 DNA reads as TGTGCCAGCAGCTTAATTGCTAGCGGGTATGAGCAGTTCTTC.

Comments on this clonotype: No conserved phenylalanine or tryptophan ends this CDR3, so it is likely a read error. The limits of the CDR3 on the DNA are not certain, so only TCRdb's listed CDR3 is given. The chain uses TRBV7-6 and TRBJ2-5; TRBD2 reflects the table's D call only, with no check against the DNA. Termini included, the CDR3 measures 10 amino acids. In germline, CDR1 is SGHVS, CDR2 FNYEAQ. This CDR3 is CASSFPLAGE.

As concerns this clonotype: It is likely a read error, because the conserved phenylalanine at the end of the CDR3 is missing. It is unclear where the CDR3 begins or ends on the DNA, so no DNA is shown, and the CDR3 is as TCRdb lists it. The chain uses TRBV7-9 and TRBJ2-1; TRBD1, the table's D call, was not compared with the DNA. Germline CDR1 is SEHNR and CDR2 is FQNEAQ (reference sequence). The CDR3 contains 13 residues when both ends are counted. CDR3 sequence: CASSFTQGDEQTL.

The CDR3 DNA is TGTGCCAGCAGTTTTAGTCCGGGTGAAGCTTTCTTT. Translating it yields CASSFSPGEAFF. J is TRBJ1-1 and V is TRBV12-3 or TRBV12-4; D is uncertain. The CDR3 spans 12 residues. V gave up 3 bases and J gave up 7 bases, with 9 bases separating them.

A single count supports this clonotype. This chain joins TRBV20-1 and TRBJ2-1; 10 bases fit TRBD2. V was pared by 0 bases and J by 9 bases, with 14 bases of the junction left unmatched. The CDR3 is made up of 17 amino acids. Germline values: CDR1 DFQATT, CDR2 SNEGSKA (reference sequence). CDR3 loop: CSARDPSGGALGVEQFF. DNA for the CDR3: TGCAGTGCTAGAGACCCGAGCGGGGGGGCCCTAGGAGTTGAGCAGTTCTTC.

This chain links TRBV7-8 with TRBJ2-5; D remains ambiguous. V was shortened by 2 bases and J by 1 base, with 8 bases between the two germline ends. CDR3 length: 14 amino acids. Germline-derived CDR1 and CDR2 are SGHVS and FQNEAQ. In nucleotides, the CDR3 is TGTGCCAGCAGCTTATCTCGGTCCCAAGAGACCCAGTACTTC. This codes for CASSLSRSQETQYF. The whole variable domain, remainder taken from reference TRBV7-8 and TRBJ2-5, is GAGVSQSPRYKVAKRGQDVALRCDPISGHVSLFWYQQALGQGPEFLTYFQNEAQLDKSGLPSDRFFAERPEGSVSTLKIQRTQQEDSAVYLCASSLSRSQETQYFGPGTRLLVL.

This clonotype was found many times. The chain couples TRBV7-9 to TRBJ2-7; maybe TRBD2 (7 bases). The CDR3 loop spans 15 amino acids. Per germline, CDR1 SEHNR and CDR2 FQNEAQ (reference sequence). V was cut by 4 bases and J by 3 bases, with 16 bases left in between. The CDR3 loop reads CASSYVGGLGYEQYF. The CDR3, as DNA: TGTGCCAGCAGCTATGTCGGGGGGCTAGGCTACGAGCAGTACTTC.

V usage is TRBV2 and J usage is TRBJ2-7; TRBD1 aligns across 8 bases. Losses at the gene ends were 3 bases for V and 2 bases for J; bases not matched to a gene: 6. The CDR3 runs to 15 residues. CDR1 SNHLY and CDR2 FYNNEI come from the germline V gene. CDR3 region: CASSEQGAETYEQYF. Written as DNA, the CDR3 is TGTGCCAGCAGTGAGCAGGGGGCGGAAACCTACGAGCAGTACTTC.

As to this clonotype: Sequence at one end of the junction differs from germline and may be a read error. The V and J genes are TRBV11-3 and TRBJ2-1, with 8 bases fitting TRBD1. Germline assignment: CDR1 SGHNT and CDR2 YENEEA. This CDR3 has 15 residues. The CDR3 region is CVSSLGQGGCNEQFF. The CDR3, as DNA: TGTGTCAGCAGCCTCGGACAGGGAGGCTGCAATGAGCAGTTCTTC.

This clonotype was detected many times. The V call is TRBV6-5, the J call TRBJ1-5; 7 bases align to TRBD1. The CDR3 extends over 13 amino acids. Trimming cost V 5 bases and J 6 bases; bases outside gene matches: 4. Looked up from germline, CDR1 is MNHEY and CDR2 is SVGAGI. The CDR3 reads CASSKTGLQPQHF. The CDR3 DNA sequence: TGTGCCAGCAGTAAGACAGGGCTTCAGCCCCAGCATTTT.

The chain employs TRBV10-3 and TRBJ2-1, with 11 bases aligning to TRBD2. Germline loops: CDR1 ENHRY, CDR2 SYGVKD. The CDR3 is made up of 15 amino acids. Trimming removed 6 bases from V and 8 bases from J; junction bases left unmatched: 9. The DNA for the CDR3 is TGTGCCATCAGCCATGGTAGCGGGGGGGCACATGAGCAGTTCTTC. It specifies CAISHGSGGAHEQFF.

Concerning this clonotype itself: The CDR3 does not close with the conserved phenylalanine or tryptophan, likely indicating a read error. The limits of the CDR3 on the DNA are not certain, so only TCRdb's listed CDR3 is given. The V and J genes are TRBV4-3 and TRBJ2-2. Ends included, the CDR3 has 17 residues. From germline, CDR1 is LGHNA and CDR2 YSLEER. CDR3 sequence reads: CASSQNLDLRNTGELCR.

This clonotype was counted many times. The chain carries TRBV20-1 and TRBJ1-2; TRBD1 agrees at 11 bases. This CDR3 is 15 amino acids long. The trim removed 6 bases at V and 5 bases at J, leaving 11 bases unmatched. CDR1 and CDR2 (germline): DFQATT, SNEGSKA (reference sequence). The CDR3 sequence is CSAAVGQGAYYGYTF. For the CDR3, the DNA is TGCAGTGCAGCCGTTGGACAGGGGGCCTATTATGGCTACACCTTC.

Here the CDR3 reads CASSTTGQSSQPQHF. Written as DNA, the CDR3 is TGTGCCAGTAGTACCACCGGCCAATCAAGCCAGCCCCAGCATTTT. The chain combines TRBV19 with TRBJ1-5; the D is unclear. V lost 4 bases to trimming and J lost 7 bases, with 17 bases between them. The CDR3 covers 15 residues. In germline, CDR1 is LNHDA, CDR2 SQIVND (reference sequence).